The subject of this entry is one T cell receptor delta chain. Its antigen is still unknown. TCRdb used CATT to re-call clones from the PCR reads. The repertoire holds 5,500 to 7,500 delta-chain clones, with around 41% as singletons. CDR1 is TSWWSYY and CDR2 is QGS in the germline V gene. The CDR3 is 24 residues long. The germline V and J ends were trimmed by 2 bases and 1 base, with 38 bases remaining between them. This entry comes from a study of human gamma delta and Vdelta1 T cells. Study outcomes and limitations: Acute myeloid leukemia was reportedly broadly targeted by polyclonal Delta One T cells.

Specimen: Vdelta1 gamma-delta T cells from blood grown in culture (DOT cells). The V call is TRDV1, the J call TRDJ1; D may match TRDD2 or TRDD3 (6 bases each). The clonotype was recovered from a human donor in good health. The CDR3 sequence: CALGEGRATSWGPGIGIGTDKLIF. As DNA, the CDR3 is TGTGCTCTTGGGGAAGGCAGGGCTACTTCCTGGGGACCCGGGATCGGCATCGGCACCGATAAACTCATCTTT.